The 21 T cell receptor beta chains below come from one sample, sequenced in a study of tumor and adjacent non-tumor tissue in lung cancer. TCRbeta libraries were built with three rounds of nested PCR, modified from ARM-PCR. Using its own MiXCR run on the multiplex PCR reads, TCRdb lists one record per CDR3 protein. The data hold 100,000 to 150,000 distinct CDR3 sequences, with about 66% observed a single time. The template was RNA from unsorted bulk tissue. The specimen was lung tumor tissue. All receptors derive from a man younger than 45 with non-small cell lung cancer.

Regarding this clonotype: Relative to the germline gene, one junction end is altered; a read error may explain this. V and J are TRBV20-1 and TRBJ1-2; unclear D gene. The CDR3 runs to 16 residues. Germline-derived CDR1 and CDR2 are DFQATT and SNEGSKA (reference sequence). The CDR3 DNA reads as TGCTGTGCTAGTGGGAGACAAGGGTCGACTAACTATGGCTACACCTTC. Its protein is CCASGRQGSTNYGYTF.

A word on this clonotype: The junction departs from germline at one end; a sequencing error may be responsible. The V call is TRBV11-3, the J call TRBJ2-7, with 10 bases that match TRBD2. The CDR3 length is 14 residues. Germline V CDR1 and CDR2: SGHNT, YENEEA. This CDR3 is CASGKLAGSYEQHF. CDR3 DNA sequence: TGTGCCAGCGGCAAACTAGCGGGATCCTACGAGCAGCATTTC.

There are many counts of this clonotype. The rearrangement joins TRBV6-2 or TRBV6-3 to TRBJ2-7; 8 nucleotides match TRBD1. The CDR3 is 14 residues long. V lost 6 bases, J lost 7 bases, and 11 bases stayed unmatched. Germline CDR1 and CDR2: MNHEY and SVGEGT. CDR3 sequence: CASSPGTGVSEQYF. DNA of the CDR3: TGTGCCAGCAGCCCCGGGACAGGAGTTTCGGAGCAGTACTTC.

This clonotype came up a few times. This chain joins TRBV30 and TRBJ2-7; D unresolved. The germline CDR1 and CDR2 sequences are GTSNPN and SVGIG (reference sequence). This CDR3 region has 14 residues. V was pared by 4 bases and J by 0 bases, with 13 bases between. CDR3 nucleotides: TGTGCCTGGAATGGTGTCCCCCACTCCTACGAGCAGTACTTC. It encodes CAWNGVPHSYEQYF.

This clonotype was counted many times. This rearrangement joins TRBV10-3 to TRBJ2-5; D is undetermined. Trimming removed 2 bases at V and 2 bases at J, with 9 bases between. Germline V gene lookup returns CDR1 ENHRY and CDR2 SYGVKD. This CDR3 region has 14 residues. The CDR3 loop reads CAISEEWGQETQYF. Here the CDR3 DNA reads TGTGCCATCAGTGAGGAGTGGGGTCAAGAGACCCAGTACTTC.

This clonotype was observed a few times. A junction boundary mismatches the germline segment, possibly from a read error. The CDR3 region has the DNA TGTGTCAGCAGCCAAGATGTAGGGTACAATGAGCAGTTCTTC. Translating it yields CVSSQDVGYNEQFF. The chain recombines TRBV14 with TRBJ2-1; no clear D gene. CDR3 length: 14 residues. Per the germline V gene, CDR1 is SGHDN and CDR2 is FVKESK.

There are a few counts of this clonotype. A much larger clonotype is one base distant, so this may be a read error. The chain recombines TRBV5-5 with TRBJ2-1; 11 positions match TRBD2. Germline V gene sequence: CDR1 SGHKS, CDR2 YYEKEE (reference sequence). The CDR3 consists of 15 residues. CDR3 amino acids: CACSSTSGASLGQFF. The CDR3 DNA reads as TGTGCCTGCAGCTCGACTAGCGGGGCCTCCCTTGGGCAGTTCTTC.

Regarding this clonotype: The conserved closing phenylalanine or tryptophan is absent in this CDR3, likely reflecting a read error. CDR3 sequence reads: CASSQAVAQGYEQYI. CDR3 nucleotides: TGCGCCAGCAGCCAAGCGGTAGCGCAAGGGTACGAGCAGTACATC. The chain has TRBV4-1 and TRBJ2-7; TRBD2 is a possible D gene (5 bases). In germline, CDR1 is MGHRA, CDR2 YSYEKL. This CDR3 comprises 15 residues. V was trimmed by 1 base and J by 4 bases, leaving 14 bases between them.

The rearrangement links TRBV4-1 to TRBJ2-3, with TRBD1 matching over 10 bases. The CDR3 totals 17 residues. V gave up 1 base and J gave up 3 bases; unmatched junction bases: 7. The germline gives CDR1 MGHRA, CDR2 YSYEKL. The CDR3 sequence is CASSQGRTGGGTDTQYF. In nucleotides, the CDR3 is TGCGCCAGCAGCCAAGGCCGGACAGGGGGTGGAACAGATACGCAGTATTTT.

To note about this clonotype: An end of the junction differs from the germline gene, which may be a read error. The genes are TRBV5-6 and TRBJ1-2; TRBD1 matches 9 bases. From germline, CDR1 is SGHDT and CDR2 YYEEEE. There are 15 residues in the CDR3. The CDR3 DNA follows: TGTGCCAGCGGCTTCCCCTTCAGGGACAGGGTCGGCCACACCTTC. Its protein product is CASGFPFRDRVGHTF.

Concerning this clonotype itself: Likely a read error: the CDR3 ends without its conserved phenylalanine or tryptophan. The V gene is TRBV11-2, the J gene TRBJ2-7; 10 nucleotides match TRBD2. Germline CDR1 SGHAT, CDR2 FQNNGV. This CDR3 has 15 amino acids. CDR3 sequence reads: CVSSPGRTSGYEQYL. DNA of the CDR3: TGTGTCAGCAGCCCGGGGAGGACTAGCGGTTACGAGCAGTACTTA.

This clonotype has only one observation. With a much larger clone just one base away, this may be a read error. The CDR3 nucleotides are TGTGCTAGTGGTTTGGTCCATTGGAACAGGGAGGCCTACGAGCAGTACTTC. Encoded protein: CASGLVHWNREAYEQYF. The chain is built from TRBV12-5 and TRBJ2-7; D assignment may be TRBD1 or TRBD2 (6 bases each). With 0 bases removed from V and 2 bases from J, the gap between germline ends came to 17 bases. Germline loops: CDR1 LGHNT, CDR2 FRNRAP. The CDR3 is 17 amino acids.

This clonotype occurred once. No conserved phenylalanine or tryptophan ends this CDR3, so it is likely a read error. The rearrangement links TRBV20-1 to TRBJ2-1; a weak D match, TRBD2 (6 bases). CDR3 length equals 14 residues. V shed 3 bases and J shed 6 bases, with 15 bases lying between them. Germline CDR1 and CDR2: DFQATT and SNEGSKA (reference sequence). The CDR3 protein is CSARRVGGFNEQFL. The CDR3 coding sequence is TGCAGTGCTAGGAGAGTGGGGGGTTTCAATGAGCAGTTCTTA.

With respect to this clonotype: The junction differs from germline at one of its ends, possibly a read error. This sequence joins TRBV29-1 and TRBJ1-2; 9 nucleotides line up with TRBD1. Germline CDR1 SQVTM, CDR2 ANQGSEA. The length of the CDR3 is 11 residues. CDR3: CRAGQGKGYTF. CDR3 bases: TGCAGGGCTGGACAGGGGAAGGGCTACACTTTC.

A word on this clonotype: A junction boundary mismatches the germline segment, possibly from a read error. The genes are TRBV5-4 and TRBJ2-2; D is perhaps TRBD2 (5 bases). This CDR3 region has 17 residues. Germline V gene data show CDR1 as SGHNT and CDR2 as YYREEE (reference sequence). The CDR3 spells CASSPAGSHGGTGELFF. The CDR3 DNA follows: TGTGCAAGCAGCCCGGCTGGGTCCCACGGAGGCACCGGGGAGCTATTTTTT.

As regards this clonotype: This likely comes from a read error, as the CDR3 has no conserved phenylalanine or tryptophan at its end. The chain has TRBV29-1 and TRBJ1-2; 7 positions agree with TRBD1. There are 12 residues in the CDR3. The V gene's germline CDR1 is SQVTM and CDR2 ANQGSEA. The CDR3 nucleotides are TGCATCGTCGCCCGGACAGGTGAAGGCTACACCTTA. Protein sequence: CIVARTGEGYTL.

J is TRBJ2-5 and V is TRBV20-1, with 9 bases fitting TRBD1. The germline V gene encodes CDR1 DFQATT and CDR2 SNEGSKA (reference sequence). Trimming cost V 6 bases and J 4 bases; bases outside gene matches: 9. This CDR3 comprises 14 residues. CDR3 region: CSAYPQDRGETQYF. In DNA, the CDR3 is TGCAGTGCGTATCCGCAGGACAGGGGAGAGACCCAGTACTTC.

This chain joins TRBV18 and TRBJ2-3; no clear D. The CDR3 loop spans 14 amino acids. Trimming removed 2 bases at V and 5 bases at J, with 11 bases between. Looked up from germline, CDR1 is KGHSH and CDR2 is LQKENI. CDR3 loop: CASSPGHVVDTQYF. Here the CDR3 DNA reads TGTGCCAGCTCACCAGGCCATGTCGTAGATACGCAGTATTTT.

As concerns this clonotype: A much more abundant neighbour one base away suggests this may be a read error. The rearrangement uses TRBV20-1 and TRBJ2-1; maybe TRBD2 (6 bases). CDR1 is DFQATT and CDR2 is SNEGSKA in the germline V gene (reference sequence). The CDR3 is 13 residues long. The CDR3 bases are TGCTGTGCTAGCAGCAGGACCGGGGGTGAGCAGTTCTTC. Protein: CCASSRTGGEQFF.

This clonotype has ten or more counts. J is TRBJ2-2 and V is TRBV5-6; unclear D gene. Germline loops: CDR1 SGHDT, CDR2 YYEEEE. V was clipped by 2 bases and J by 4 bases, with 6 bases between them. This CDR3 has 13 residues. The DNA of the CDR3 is TGTGCCAGCAGCTTAGGGATCACCGGGGAGCTGTTTTTT. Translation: CASSLGITGELFF.

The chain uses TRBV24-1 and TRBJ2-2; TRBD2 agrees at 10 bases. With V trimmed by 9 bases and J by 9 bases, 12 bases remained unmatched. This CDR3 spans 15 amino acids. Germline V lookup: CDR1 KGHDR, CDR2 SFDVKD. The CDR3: CATRPLAGARRELFF. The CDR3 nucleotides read TGTGCCACCCGTCCCCTAGCGGGAGCGCGCCGGGAGCTGTTTTTT.